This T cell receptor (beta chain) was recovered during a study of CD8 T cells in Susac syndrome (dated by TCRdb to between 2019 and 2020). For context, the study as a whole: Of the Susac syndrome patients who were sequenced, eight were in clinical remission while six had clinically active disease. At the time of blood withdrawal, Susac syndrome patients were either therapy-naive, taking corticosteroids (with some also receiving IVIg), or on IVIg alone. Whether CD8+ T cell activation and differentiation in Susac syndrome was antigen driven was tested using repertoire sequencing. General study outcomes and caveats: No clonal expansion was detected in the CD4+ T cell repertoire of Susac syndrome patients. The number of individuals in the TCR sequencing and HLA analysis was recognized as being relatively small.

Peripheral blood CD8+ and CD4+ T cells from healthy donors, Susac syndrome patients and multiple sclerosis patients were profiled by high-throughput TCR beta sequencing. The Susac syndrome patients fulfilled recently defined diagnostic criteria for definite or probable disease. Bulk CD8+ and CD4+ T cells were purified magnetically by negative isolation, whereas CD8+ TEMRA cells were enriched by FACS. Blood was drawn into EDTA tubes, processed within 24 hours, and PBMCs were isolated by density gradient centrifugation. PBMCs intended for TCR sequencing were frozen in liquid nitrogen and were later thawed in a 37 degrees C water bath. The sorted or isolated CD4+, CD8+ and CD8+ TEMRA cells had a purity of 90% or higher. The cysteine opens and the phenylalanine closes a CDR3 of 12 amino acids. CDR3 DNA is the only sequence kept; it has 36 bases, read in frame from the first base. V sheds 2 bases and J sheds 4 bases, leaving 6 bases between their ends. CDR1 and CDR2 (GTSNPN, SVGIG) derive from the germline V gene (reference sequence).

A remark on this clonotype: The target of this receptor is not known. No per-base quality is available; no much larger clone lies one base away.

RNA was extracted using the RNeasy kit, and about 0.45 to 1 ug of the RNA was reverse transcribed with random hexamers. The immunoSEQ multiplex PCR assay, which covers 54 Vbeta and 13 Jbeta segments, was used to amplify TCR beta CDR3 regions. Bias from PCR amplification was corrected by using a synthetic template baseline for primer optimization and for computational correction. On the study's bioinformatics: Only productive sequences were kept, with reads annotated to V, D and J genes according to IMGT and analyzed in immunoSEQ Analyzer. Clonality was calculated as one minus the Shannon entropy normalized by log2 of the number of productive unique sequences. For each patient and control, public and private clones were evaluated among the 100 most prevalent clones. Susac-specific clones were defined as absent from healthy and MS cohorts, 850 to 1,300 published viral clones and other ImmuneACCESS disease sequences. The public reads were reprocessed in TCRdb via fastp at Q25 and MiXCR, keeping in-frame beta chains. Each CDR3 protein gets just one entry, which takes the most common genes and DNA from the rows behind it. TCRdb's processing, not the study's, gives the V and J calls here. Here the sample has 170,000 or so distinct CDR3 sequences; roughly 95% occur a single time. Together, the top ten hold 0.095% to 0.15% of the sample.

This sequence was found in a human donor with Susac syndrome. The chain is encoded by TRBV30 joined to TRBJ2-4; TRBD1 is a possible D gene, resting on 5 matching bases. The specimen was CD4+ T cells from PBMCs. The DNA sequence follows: TGTGCCTGGAGTCAGGGAAAAAACATTCAGTACTTC. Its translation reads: CAWSQGKNIQYF.